This entry concerns a single T cell receptor (beta chain). Its antigen is undetermined. Repertoires were generated with immunoSEQ multiplex PCR, while TCRdb's copy carries only in-frame clones and drops some. This sample has approximately 40,000 clones, with about 76% found just once. Every patient had mismatch repair deficiency by PCR or immunohistochemistry. TCR sequencing covered a few patients who responded to pembrolizumab. The germline V gene encodes CDR1 SGHRS and CDR2 YFSETQ. The CDR3 runs 17 residues. V gave up 3 bases and J gave up 1 base, with 16 bases separating them. These data are taken from a study of PD-1 blockade in mismatch repair-deficient tumors. Study details: Patients had eleven to twelve mismatch repair-deficient cancer types, all previously treated and progressing. Overall study findings and caveats: Tumor-resident clones, often undetectable pretreatment in blood, expanded then contracted after pembrolizumab.

This material consisted of peripheral blood, taken 4 weeks after starting pembrolizumab. The rearrangement uses TRBV5-1 and TRBJ2-2; tentative D call: TRBD1 (6 bases). This clonotype was obtained from an adult with mismatch repair-deficient cancer. In nucleotides, the CDR3 is TGCGCCAGCAGCTACGACTCCGGGACACTGAACACCGGGGAGCTGTTTTTT. Encoded protein: CASSYDSGTLNTGELFF.